This TCR beta chain was documented in a study of PD-L1 blockade in urothelial cancer. Documented time point: pretreatment peripheral blood. This clone was seen a few times. Sequencing was performed with immunoSEQ multiplex PCR; in TCRdb, only in-frame clones are kept and a portion is missing. The table lists 85,000 to 100,000 clones, 80% to 90% of them singletons. This specimen was PBMCs, taken around atezolizumab (anti-PD-L1) treatment. This sequence originates from a man aged 55-75 years with urothelial cancer.

The CDR3 region is CASSFGGGQGPIGELFF. The CDR3 DNA reads TGTGCCAGCAGTTTTGGGGGGGGACAGGGGCCGATCGGGGAGCTGTTTTTT. The gene calls are TRBV27 and TRBJ2-2, with 10 bases matching TRBD1. The trim removed 3 bases at V and 7 bases at J, leaving 11 bases unmatched. The CDR3 is 17 residues long. In germline, CDR1 is MNHEY, CDR2 SMNVEV (reference sequence).